The entry below describes one TCR beta chain. Its antigen remains unknown. The sample belongs to a study of CD8+ T cells in alopecia areata. Whole-study context: Treated individuals took tofacitinib by mouth, 5 to 10 mg twice daily. Tofacitinib administration persisted for 6 to 18 months, succeeded by 6 months off drug. Study-wide findings and caveats: Scalp sequencing captures resident alphabeta T cells of normal skin too.

Reverse transcription of extracted RNA yielded cDNA, which provided the sequencing template. Libraries were prepared by immunoSEQ multiplex PCR; TCRdb keeps only in-frame clonotypes and omits some of them. The sample has 150,000 or so clones; around 47% are singletons. The investigators collected lesional scalp punch biopsies and peripheral blood from alopecia areata patients. Trimming took 3 bases from V and 0 from J, leaving 9 bases between them. Germline loops: CDR1 GTSNPN, CDR2 SVGIG (reference sequence). The CDR3 contains 15 residues. Material for sequencing was CD4+ T cells sorted from blood. This sequence was found in a human donor with alopecia areata. The gene calls are TRBV30 and TRBJ2-6; D remains ambiguous. CDR3 sequence (DNA): TGTGCCTGGAGGACCACAAGCTCTGGGGCCAACGTCCTGACTTTC. Protein sequence: CAWRTTSSGANVLTF.